The 7 T cell receptor beta chains reported below all come from one sample, sequenced in a study of T cells after yellow fever vaccination. TCRdb re-called the 5' RACE reads with MiXCR, one entry per CDR3 protein. This sample has about 300,000 distinct CDR3 sequences, with approximately 7% found just once. The source material was PBMCs, sampled roughly 47 days after the first yellow fever vaccination. The receptor source for this set is a man younger than 35 who received the YFV17D yellow fever vaccine.

This clonotype was seen repeatedly, ten times or more. The chain combines TRBV20-1 with TRBJ1-5, with D possibly matching TRBD1 (5 bases). V was shortened by 1 base and J by 6 bases, with 7 bases between the two germline ends. Germline V gene data show CDR1 as DFQATT and CDR2 as SNEGSKA (reference sequence). The CDR3 contains 12 residues. The CDR3 DNA reads TGCAGTGCTAGAGGGGGCGGTCAGCCCCAGCATTTT. Translation: CSARGGGQPQHF.

The chain recombines TRBV3-1 with TRBJ2-1; D is unclear. Germline V gene sequence: CDR1 LGHDT, CDR2 YNNKEL (reference sequence). The CDR3 covers 14 residues. Trimming stripped 4 bases from V and 4 bases from J, with 11 bases between. CDR3 loop: CASSLRMGYNEQFF. In DNA, the CDR3 is TGTGCCAGCAGCCTTCGGATGGGTTACAATGAGCAGTTCTTC.

This clonotype was picked up a small number of times. The chain is built from TRBV12-3 or TRBV12-4 and TRBJ1-1; unclear D gene. The V end lost 2 bases, the J end lost 4 bases, and 11 bases lay between the germline ends. The CDR3 has 14 amino acids. CDR3 loop: CASSLLYRGTEAFF. DNA for the CDR3: TGTGCCAGCAGTTTACTGTACCGGGGCACTGAAGCTTTCTTT.

This clonotype was picked up a small number of times. V usage is TRBV7-8 and J usage is TRBJ1-6; possibly TRBD1 for D (6 bases). V was trimmed by 4 bases and J by 8 bases, leaving 15 bases between them. This CDR3 comprises 15 residues. CDR1 and CDR2 from the germline V gene are SGHVS and FQNEAQ. The CDR3 region is CASSSGQFGDSPLHF. CDR3 DNA sequence: TGTGCCAGCAGCTCCGGACAGTTCGGGGATTCACCCCTCCACTTT.

The chain is built from TRBV4-3 and TRBJ1-2; unclear D gene. Per germline, CDR1 LGHNA and CDR2 YSLEER. V dropped 6 bases and J dropped 1 base, with 15 bases sitting between them. This CDR3 has 15 residues. CDR3 protein: CASSSWFGNNYGYTF. CDR3 in DNA: TGCGCCAGCAGTAGTTGGTTCGGGAATAACTATGGCTACACCTTC.

This sequence joins TRBV7-9 and TRBJ2-3, with 11 bases matching TRBD2. V shed 2 bases and J 4 bases; nucleotides not matched to a gene: 8. Germline values: CDR1 SEHNR, CDR2 FQNEAQ (reference sequence). This CDR3 is built from 17 residues. The CDR3 DNA sequence: TGTGCCAGCAGCTTAACTAGCGGGGGCCTCGGGGCAGATACGCAGTATTTT. This gives the protein CASSLTSGGLGADTQYF.

This clonotype was seen more than once but under ten times. CDR3 protein: CASRPGLLSNQPQHF. The CDR3, as DNA: TGTGCCAGCAGACCGGGACTTCTTAGCAATCAGCCCCAGCATTTT. This chain uses TRBV6-1 with TRBJ1-5, with D perhaps matching TRBD1 (5 bases). Germline assignment: CDR1 MNHNS and CDR2 SASEGT. The CDR3 has 15 residues. Trimming took off 6 bases at V and 0 bases at J, with 12 bases between the two ends.